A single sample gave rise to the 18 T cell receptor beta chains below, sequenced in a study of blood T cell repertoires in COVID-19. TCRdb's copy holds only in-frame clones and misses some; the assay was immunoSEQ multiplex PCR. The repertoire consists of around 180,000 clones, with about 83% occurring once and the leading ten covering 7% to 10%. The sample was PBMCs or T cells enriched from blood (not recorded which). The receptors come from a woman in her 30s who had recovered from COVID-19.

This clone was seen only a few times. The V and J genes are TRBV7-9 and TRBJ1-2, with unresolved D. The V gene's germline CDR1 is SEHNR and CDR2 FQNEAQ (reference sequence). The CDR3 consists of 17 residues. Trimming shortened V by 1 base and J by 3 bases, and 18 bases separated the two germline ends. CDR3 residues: CASSLGSGTFQDYGYTF. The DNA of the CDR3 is TGTGCCAGCAGCTTAGGGTCAGGTACCTTCCAGGACTATGGCTACACCTTC.

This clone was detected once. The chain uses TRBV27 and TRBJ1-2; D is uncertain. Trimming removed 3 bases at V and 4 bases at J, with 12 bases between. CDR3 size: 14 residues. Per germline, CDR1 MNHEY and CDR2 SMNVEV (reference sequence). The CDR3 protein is CASSLGGSPYGYTF. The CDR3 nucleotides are TGTGCCAGCAGTTTGGGCGGGAGCCCCTATGGCTACACCTTC.

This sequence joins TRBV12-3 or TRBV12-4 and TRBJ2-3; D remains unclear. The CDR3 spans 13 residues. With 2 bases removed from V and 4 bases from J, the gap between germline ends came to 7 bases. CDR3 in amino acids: CASSLSRADTQYF. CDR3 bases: TGTGCCAGCAGTTTATCGAGAGCAGATACGCAGTATTTT.

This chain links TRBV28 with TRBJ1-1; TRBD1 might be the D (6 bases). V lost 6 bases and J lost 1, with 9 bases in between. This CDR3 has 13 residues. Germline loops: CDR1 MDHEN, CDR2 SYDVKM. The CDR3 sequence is CASRPGQNTEAFF. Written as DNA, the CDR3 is TGTGCCAGCAGACCGGGACAGAACACTGAAGCTTTCTTT.

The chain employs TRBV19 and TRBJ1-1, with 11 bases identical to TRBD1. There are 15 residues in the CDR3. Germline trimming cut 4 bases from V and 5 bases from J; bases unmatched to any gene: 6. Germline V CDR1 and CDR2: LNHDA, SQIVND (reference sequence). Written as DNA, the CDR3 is TGTGCCAGTAGTACCCCTGGGACAGGGGGAACTGAAGCTTTCTTT. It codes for CASSTPGTGGTEAFF.

The CDR3 DNA follows: TGCGCCAGCAGCTTGGAGGGGTCCGAGCAGTACTTC. This encodes CASSLEGSEQYF. This chain links TRBV5-1 with TRBJ2-7, with a weak D call TRBD1 (5 bases). Germline values: CDR1 SGHRS, CDR2 YFSETQ. The CDR3 is 12 residues long. The V gene lost 0 bases and the J gene lost 6 bases, with 7 bases spanning the gap.

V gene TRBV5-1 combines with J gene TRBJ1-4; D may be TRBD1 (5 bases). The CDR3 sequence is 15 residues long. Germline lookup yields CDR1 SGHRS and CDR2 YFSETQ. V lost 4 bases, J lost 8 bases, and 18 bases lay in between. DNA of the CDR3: TGCGCCAGCAGCCTGCTGCGTCCTAAGGGGGAAAAACTGTTTTTT. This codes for CASSLLRPKGEKLFF.

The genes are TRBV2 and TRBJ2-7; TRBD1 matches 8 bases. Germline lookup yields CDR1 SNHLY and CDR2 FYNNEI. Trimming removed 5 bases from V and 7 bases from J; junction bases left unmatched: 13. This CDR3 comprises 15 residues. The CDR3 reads CASSPSPDRAREQYF. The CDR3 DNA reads TGTGCCAGCAGTCCCTCCCCGGACAGGGCTCGTGAGCAGTACTTC. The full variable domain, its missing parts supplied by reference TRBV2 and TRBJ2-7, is EPEVTQTPSHQVTQMGQEVILRCVPISNHLYFYWYRQILGQKVEFLVSFYNNEISEKSEIFDDQFSVERPDGSNFTLKIRSTKLEDSAMYFCASSPSPDRAREQYFGPGTRLTVT.

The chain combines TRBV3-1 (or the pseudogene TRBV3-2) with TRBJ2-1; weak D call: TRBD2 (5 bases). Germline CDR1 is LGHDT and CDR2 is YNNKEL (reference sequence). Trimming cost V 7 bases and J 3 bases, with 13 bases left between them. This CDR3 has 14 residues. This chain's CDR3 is CASTTNAGYNEQFF. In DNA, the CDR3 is TGTGCCAGCACAACTAATGCGGGCTACAATGAGCAGTTCTTC.

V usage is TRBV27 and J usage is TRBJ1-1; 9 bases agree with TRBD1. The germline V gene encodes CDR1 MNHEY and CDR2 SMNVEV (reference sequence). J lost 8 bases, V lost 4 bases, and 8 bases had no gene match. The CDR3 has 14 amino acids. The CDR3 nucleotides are TGTGCCAGCAGTTGGGGACAGGGACATATGGAAGCTTTCTTT. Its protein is CASSWGQGHMEAFF.

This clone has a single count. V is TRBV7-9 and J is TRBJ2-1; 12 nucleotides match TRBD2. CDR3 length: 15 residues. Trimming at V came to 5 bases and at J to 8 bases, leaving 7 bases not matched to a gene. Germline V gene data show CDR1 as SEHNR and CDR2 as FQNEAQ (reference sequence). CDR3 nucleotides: TGTGCCAGCAGCCCGACTAGCGGGAGTACGGATGAGCAGTTCTTC. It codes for CASSPTSGSTDEQFF.

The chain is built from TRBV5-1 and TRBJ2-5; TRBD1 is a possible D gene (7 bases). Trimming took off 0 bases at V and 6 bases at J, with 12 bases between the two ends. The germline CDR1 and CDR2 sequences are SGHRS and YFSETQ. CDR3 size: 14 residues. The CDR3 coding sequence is TGCGCCAGCAGCTTGGGCAGGGGGGAGCAGACCCAGTACTTC. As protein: CASSLGRGEQTQYF.

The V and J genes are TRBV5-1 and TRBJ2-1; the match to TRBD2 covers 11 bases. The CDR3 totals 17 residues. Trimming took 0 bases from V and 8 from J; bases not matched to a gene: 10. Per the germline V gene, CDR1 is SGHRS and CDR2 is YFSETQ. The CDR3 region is CASSLGFSGRAFDEQFF. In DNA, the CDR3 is TGCGCCAGCAGCTTGGGTTTTAGCGGGAGGGCCTTCGATGAGCAGTTCTTC.

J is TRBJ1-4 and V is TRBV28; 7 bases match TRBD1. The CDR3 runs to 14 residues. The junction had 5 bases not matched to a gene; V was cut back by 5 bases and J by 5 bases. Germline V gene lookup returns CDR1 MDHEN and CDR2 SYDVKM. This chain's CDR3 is CASSPGQWNEKLFF. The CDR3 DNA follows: TGTGCCAGCAGTCCGGGACAGTGGAATGAAAAACTGTTTTTT.

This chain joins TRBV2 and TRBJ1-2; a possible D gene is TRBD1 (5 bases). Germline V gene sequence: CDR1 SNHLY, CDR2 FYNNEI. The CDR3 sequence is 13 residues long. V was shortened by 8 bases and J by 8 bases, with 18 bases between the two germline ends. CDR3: CASEQEPVRGYTF. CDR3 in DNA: TGTGCCAGCGAACAGGAACCGGTCCGGGGCTACACCTTC.

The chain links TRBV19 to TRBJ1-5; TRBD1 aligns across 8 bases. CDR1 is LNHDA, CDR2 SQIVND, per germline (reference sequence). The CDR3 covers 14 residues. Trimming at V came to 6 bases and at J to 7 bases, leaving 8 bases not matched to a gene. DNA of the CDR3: TGTGCCAGTAGCTACAGGGGGGCAGACCAGCCCCAGCATTTT. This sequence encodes CASSYRGADQPQHF.

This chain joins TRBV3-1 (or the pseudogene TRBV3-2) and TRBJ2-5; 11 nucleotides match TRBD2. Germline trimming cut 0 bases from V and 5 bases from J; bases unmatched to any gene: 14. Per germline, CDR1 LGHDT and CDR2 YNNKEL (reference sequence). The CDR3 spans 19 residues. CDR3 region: CASSQDWGLAGGRTETQYF. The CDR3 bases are TGTGCCAGCAGCCAAGATTGGGGCCTAGCGGGAGGTAGAACGGAGACCCAGTACTTC.

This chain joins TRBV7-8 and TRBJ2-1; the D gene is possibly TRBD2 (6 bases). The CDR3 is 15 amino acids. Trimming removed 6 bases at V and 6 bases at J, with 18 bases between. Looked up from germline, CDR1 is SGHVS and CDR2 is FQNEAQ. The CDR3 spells CASSYLASGLNEQFF. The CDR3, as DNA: TGTGCCAGCAGTTACCTAGCGTCGGGGCTCAATGAGCAGTTCTTC.